The rows below give T cell receptor beta chains drawn from one sample of a study of shared clonotypes between healthy human individuals. Sequencing was performed with immunoSEQ multiplex PCR; in TCRdb, only in-frame clones are kept and a portion is missing. Among 2 million to 3 million clones listed, 93% were seen once. Specimen: naive CD4+ T cells from PBMCs. Receptors originate from a man younger than 35 in good health. Some clones in this sample may be carry-over from other donors' samples. Each CDR3 is given with its conserved first and last residue. The order of the fields is D gene, CDR3 length, V gene, J gene, clone size, CDR3 DNA, CDR3 protein. D genes are given only for firm matches. Clone sizes are given selectively: once, few, many, or a class where the clone is expanded.

.	15	TRBV9	TRBJ2-7	.	TGTGCCAGCAGCCCGCCAGGGGCCAGGGTCTACGAGCAGTACTTC	CASSPPGARVYEQYF
.	13	TRBV6-6	TRBJ2-3	.	TGTGCCAGCAGCCCGGTTGGGGCAGATACGCAGTATTTT	CASSPVGADTQYF
TRBD1	15	TRBV19	TRBJ1-1	.	TGTGCCAGTAGGTCGGGACAGGGGATGAACACTGAAGCTTTCTTT	CASRSGQGMNTEAFF
.	15	TRBV7-2	TRBJ2-7	.	TGTGCCAGCAGCTTAGTGACTATAGGATCCTACGAGCAGTACTTC	CASSLVTIGSYEQYF
.	13	TRBV18	TRBJ2-7	.	TGTGCCAGCTCACCACCCCACTCCTACGAGCAGTACTTC	CASSPPHSYEQYF
TRBD1	15	TRBV6-5	TRBJ1-2	.	TGTGCCAGCAGGATACCGGGACAGCTAACGGGTGGCTACACCTTC	CASRIPGQLTGGYTF
.	17	TRBV15	TRBJ1-2	.	TGTGCCACCAGCAGAGAGGACACCCCGAGCCTTAACTATGGCTACACCTTC	CATSREDTPSLNYGYTF
.	13	TRBV7-3	TRBJ1-1	once	TGTGCCAGCAGTTTTCAGGGTTCCACTGAAGCTTTCTTT	CASSFQGSTEAFF
TRBD1	16	TRBV6-5	TRBJ2-7	.	TGTGCCAGCAGTTACTCGAGGACAGGGGAGTCCTACGAGCAGTACTTC	CASSYSRTGESYEQYF
TRBD2	15	TRBV7-2	TRBJ2-3	.	TGTGCCAGCAGCTTAGGACTAGCCCAAATGGATACGCAGTATTTT	CASSLGLAQMDTQYF
TRBD1	16	TRBV4-1	TRBJ1-2	.	TGCGCCAGCAGCCAGGGCAACTCAGACAGGGGCGGGGGCTACACCTTC	CASSQGNSDRGGGYTF
TRBD1	14	TRBV2	TRBJ2-1	.	TGTGCCAGCAGATTGGACAGGGGGGTAGATGAGCAGTTCTTC	CASRLDRGVDEQFF
TRBD2	16	TRBV5-4	TRBJ2-7	.	TGTGCCAGCAGCTTGGAGGGTAGCGGGAGTCGATACGAGCAGTACTTC	CASSLEGSGSRYEQYF
.	13	TRBV2	TRBJ2-3	.	TGTGCCAGCAAGAGGCGGAGAGCAGATACGCAGTATTTT	CASKRRRADTQYF
TRBD1	15	TRBV5-1	TRBJ1-2	.	TGCGCCAGCAGCGAAGACAGGGGGCGCTTCTATGGCTACACCTTC	CASSEDRGRFYGYTF
TRBD1	17	TRBV5-4	TRBJ2-1	.	TGTGCCAGCAGCTTCTCGAATCGGGACAGGGGTTACAATGAGCAGTTCTTC	CASSFSNRDRGYNEQFF
.	16	TRBV15	TRBJ1-3	.	TGTGCCACCAGCAGAGATCCTCCCAGGGCTGGAAACACCATATATTTT	CATSRDPPRAGNTIYF
TRBD2	16	TRBV19	TRBJ2-1	.	TGTGCCAGTAGGCCTGACGGGACTAGCGGGAGGAATGAGCAGTTCTTC	CASRPDGTSGRNEQFF
TRBD1	15	TRBV10-3	TRBJ2-3	.	TGTGCCATCAGGCGGGCAGGGGGCCAAAAAGATACGCAGTATTTT	CAIRRAGGQKDTQYF
TRBD1	14	TRBV5-1	TRBJ2-7	.	TGCGCCAGCAGCATACAGGGGGCTTTGGACGAGCAGTACTTC	CASSIQGALDEQYF
.	14	TRBV14	TRBJ2-7	.	TGTGCCAGCAGCCAAGAAGAATGGCCCTACGAGCAGTACTTC	CASSQEEWPYEQYF
.	15	TRBV5-1	TRBJ2-1	.	TGCGCCAGCAGCTCGTATGGGGACTCCTACAATGAGCAGTTCTTC	CASSSYGDSYNEQFF
.	14	TRBV18	TRBJ2-7	.	TGTGCCAGCTCACCACCGGCAGTTGCGGACGAGCAGTACTTC	CASSPPAVADEQYF
.	12	TRBV30	TRBJ2-2	.	TGTGCCTGGACTGGGGGCACCGGGGAGCTGTTTTTT	CAWTGGTGELFF
.	15	TRBV6-5	TRBJ1-2	.	TGTGCCAGCAGTTACTCGAACGGGTTTAACTATGGCTACACCTTC	CASSYSNGFNYGYTF
.	12	TRBV5-1	TRBJ2-1	once	TGCGCCAGCAGCTTGAGTATGAATGAGCAGTTCTTC	CASSLSMNEQFF
TRBD2	18	TRBV28	TRBJ2-7	.	TGTGCCAGCAGTTTATGGGTGACTAGCGGGAGAAGGACCTACGAGCAGTACTTC	CASSLWVTSGRRTYEQYF
.	15	TRBV25-1	TRBJ1-4	.	TGTGCCAGCAGCCGTACAGGCCCTACGGATGAAAAACTGTTTTTT	CASSRTGPTDEKLFF
.	13	TRBV28	TRBJ1-2	.	TGTGCCAGCAGCCTACGGGGTAACTATGGCTACACCTTC	CASSLRGNYGYTF
.	13	TRBV2	TRBJ1-5	few	TGTGCCAGCAGGGACGGGAGGGCTCAACCCCAGCATTTT	CASRDGRAQPQHF
.	12	TRBV30	TRBJ2-3	.	TGTGCCTGGACACGAGGGGAAGATACGCAGTATTTT	CAWTRGEDTQYF
.	13	TRBV19	TRBJ2-7	.	TGTGCCAGTAGTAGGGAAAGCTCCTACGAGCAGTACTTC	CASSRESSYEQYF
TRBD2	17	TRBV18	TRBJ2-2	.	TGTGCCAGCTCACCACTACTAGCGGGAGCGGACACCGGGGAGCTGTTTTTT	CASSPLLAGADTGELFF
TRBD1	13	TRBV2	TRBJ1-1	few	TGTGCCAGCAGGGGACAGCCGAACACTGAAGCTTTCTTT	CASRGQPNTEAFF
.	12	TRBV12-5	TRBJ2-7	.	TGTGCTAGTGGTTTCGGGGTCTACGAGCAGTACTTC	CASGFGVYEQYF
TRBD1	15	TRBV2	TRBJ2-7	.	TGTGCCAGTCAGGAGACAGGGGGAACGTTTCAAGAGCAGTACTTC	CASQETGGTFQEQYF
.	15	TRBV7-8	TRBJ2-7	.	TGTGCCAGCAGCGCCAGTACGGTTGGGGGCTACGAGCAGTACTTC	CASSASTVGGYEQYF
.	13	TRBV5-1	TRBJ1-1	few	TGCGCCAGCAGCTTCCAGGGGTCACCGGGAGCTTTCTTT	CASSFQGSPGAFF
.	14	TRBV2	TRBJ2-1	.	TGTGCCAGCAGTGAACGGGGAGCCTACAATGAGCAGTTCTTC	CASSERGAYNEQFF
.	15	TRBV7-8	TRBJ1-4	.	TGTGCCAGCAGCTTAGTGGGGTCAACTAATGAAAAACTGTTTTTT	CASSLVGSTNEKLFF
TRBD1	15	TRBV6-1	TRBJ1-5	.	TGTGCCAGCGGCCCACAGGGGGCGCCCGGGCAGCCCCAGCATTTT	CASGPQGAPGQPQHF
.	16	TRBV7-3	TRBJ2-1	.	TGTGCCAGCAGCTTAACCCGGGACCCGGCGGGCAATGAGCAGTTCTTC	CASSLTRDPAGNEQFF
TRBD2	14	TRBV7-2	TRBJ2-7	.	TGTGCCAGCAGCTACCGGGAGGGAGAGTTCGAGCAGTACTTC	CASSYREGEFEQYF
TRBD2	16	TRBV7-2	TRBJ2-7	.	TGTGCCAGCAGCTTAGGGACGAGCGGGGTATCCTACGAGCAGTACTTC	CASSLGTSGVSYEQYF
.	15	TRBV6-6	TRBJ1-6	once	TGTGCCAGCCGGGAGAAACGTGGAGGGTTTTCACCCCTCCACTTT	CASREKRGGFSPLHF
.	13	TRBV27	TRBJ2-6	.	TGTGCCAGCAGTTCCCGGGACCGTAAACGTATGACTTTC	CASSSRDRKRMTF
TRBD2	14	TRBV27	TRBJ2-7	once	TGTGCCAGCAGTTTTAGCGGGAGGGCCGGAGAGCAGTACTTC	CASSFSGRAGEQYF
TRBD1	17	TRBV7-9	TRBJ1-3	.	TGTGCCAGCAGCTACTGGACAGGGGACGCCACTGGAAACACCATATATTTT	CASSYWTGDATGNTIYF
.	15	TRBV6-1	TRBJ2-2	.	TGTGCCAGCAGTGAACAGGGCGGGTACACCGGGGAGCTGTTTTTT	CASSEQGGYTGELFF
.	14	TRBV10-3	TRBJ1-1	.	TGTGCCATCAGTGAGGTAGGGCGCGGCACTGAAGCTTTCTTT	CAISEVGRGTEAFF
.	12	TRBV5-6	TRBJ2-5	.	TGTGCCAGCAGCCAAGGTGGGGTGACCCAGTACTTC	CASSQGGVTQYF
.	13	TRBV5-1	TRBJ2-5	once	TGCGCCAGCAGCTTGGGTATTACGGAGACCCAGTACTTC	CASSLGITETQYF
TRBD2	15	TRBV7-9	TRBJ2-1	.	TGTGCCAGCAGCTTACTAGCGGGAGCCTACAATGAGCAGTTCTTC	CASSLLAGAYNEQFF